Given below is one T cell receptor (beta chain) in context. The data belong to a study of cytomegalovirus exposure and HLA in healthy donors. Data came from immunoSEQ multiplex PCR; TCRdb stores just in-frame clones and leaves some out. The profile covers some 330,000 clones, with roughly 85% appearing a single time and roughly 0.8% taken by the ten largest. V lost 5 bases, J lost 3 bases, and 11 bases lay in between. The CDR3 length is 14 residues. The germline V gene has CDR1 SEHNR and CDR2 FQNEAQ (reference sequence). This chain connects TRBV7-9 to TRBJ2-1; TRBD1 might be the D (6 bases). The origin of this receptor is a woman aged 18-35 years in good health and CMV-seronegative. The sequencing sample was made of PBMCs. The CDR3 sequence is CASSPRTDYNEQFF. In DNA, the CDR3 is TGTGCCAGCAGCCCCCGGACAGACTACAATGAGCAGTTCTTC.